This T cell receptor beta chain was sequenced during a study of blood T cell repertoires in COVID-19 (TCRdb year 2020). Looking at the study overall: Collaborator samples came from the United States, Italy and Spain and covered acute and convalescent phases of COVID-19. The prospective study material was composed of cDNA or gDNA derived from T cells, B-cell-depleted T cells, or PBMCs. Subjects who had been exposed to COVID-19, were actively infected with it, or had recovered from it provided the deeply sampled blood TCRbeta repertoires that made up the dataset. The repertoires were released in a freely available public database intended as a resource for research on the immune response to SARS-CoV-2. The samples were drawn from two sources: the first 160 participants of the ongoing ImmuneRACE study, and 1,200 or so subjects contributed by 6 global collaborators. Sample metadata almost always included a de-identified subject ID, COVID-19 status, age in years and sex. Where available, HLA class I and class II types were taken from metadata supplied by the sample provider and were not determined by assay-based typing.

In Seattle, one collaborating source enrolled patients while the infection was active and tracked those patients longitudinally over the course of disease. The collaborating institutions used their own protocols to collect whole blood in K2EDTA tubes. Collaborator samples were shipped for TCRbeta analysis as frozen whole blood, isolated PBMCs, or DNA extracted from either sample type. This clone was seen more than once but under ten times. It lacks a known antigen. The record has no base qualities; no much larger clone is one base away. Study-wide conclusions, independent of this receptor: The amount of clinical and demographic metadata varied by source and participant and was provided uncurated.

TCRbeta CDR3 regions were amplified from genomic DNA by means of the immunoSEQ Assay, a bias-controlled multiplex PCR. For the original study's pipeline: Within the assay, amplification of reference gene primers was used to estimate how many nucleated cells each sample contained. To quantify the absolute abundance of each unique TCRbeta CDR3 rearrangement, sequence reads were collapsed and filtered. Productive Simpson clonality was computed per sample as the square root of Simpson's diversity index over productive rearrangements. TCRdb obtained this table from immuneACCESS and retained in-frame rearrangements with V and J assigned. These tables miss some clones; where compared with another copy, unresolved V genes account for less than half of the shortfall, and the remainder is unexplained. V, J and clone size derive from that table, while D and trimming were established from the DNA sequence. The sample profile shows roughly 230,000 clones; 70% to 90% of them were found once. The ten top clones hold about 5.1% of the sample.

Material: peripheral blood. The clonotype originates from a man aged 50 to 59 with COVID-19, enrolled during active disease.

The DNA sequence reads TGCGCCAGCAGTATTGGCAGCGGGGGACAAGAGACCCAGTACTTC. It specifies CASSIGSGGQETQYF. The rearrangement combines TRBV5-1 with TRBJ2-5; 8 of the junction bases match TRBD2. The junction shows trimming of 5 bases on V and 2 bases on J, and the gene matches do not reach 8 bases of it. From the germline V gene, CDR1 is SGHRS and CDR2 is YFSETQ. The CDR3 sequence holds 15 residues, the cysteine and phenylalanine included. Just CDR3 DNA is preserved here, 45 bases in frame from base 1.